This entry is about one T cell receptor (beta chain). Its specificity is unknown. The sample comes from a study of T cell responses to AZD1222 COVID-19 vaccine. The repertoire was sequenced with immunoSEQ multiplex PCR; TCRdb's copy has only in-frame clones and lacks some. The data contain approximately 150,000 clones, more than 90% of them singletons. Germline CDR1 and CDR2: SNHLY and FYNNEI. The CDR3 length is 16 residues. Unmatched junction bases numbered 7, after V lost 0 bases and J lost 7 bases. Whole-study findings and limits: Dominant CD4 TCR responses targeted spike regions 160-218 and 743-854. A mostly white British donor set with more females was recruited, and clonal diversity was possibly underestimated. Spike-specific TCR breadth and depth were elevated following two AZD1222 doses.

The receptor was derived from an adult in good health. This chain joins TRBV2 and TRBJ1-4; 8 bases fit TRBD1. The source was peripheral blood, collected on day 0 of AZD1222 vaccination. DNA of the CDR3: TGTGCCAGCAGTGAAGCTTTTGAGGGGACAGGTGAAAAACTGTTTTTT. This sequence encodes CASSEAFEGTGEKLFF.